Below, 14 T cell receptor beta chains from the same sample are listed, as sequenced in a study of technical replicates of blood from several donors. The repertoire was sequenced with immunoSEQ multiplex PCR; TCRdb's copy has only in-frame clones and lacks some. The sample includes approximately 76,000 clones, roughly 91% of them seen just once. Sequences were obtained from T cells isolated from PBMCs. These receptors all stem from a human donor in good health.

This chain uses TRBV21-1 with TRBJ2-1; the table's D call of TRBD2 was not tested on the DNA. TRBV21-1 is a pseudogene. The CDR3 is made up of 17 amino acids. CDR3 nucleotide sequence: TGTGCCAGCAGACCCCACTTGGGTCGGGGGACTTTCAATGAGCAGTTCTTC. This sequence encodes CASRPHLGRGTFNEQFF.

In this sample, this clone turned up a few times. V gene TRBV19 combines with J gene TRBJ2-7; D is unclear. The CDR3 runs to 15 residues. CDR1 is LNHDA and CDR2 is SQIVND in the germline V gene (reference sequence). Between the trimmed V and J ends, which lost 1 base and 3 bases, there was a span of 13 bases. CDR3 nucleotides: TGTGCCAGTAGTATAGGCCCAGGCCCTGTCTACGAGCAGTACTTC. Translated, it gives CASSIGPGPVYEQYF.

This clone was seen just once. The chain carries TRBV5-1 and TRBJ2-6, with 9 positions matching TRBD1. Trimming at V came to 2 bases and at J to 2 bases, leaving 2 bases not matched to a gene. The germline CDR1 and CDR2 sequences are SGHRS and YFSETQ. The CDR3 has 16 amino acids. The CDR3 DNA reads as TGCGCCAGCAGCTTACAGGGGGCGCCTGGGGCCAACGTCCTGACTTTC. Translating it yields CASSLQGAPGANVLTF.

The chain recombines TRBV7-3 with TRBJ1-1; a weak D match, TRBD1 (5 bases). The ends were cut back, 8 bases at V and 4 bases at J, with 14 bases in the middle. The CDR3 has 13 amino acids. CDR1 is SGHTA and CDR2 is FQGTGA in the germline V gene. CDR3 coding DNA: TGTGCCAGCTCATGGGGGGATCGCACTGAAGCTTTCTTT. It encodes CASSWGDRTEAFF.

The rearrangement links TRBV5-6 to TRBJ1-6; D is perhaps TRBD1 (6 bases). The CDR3 runs 15 residues. In germline, CDR1 is SGHDT, CDR2 YYEEEE. V was shortened by 0 bases and J by 9 bases, with 13 bases between the two germline ends. CDR3 in amino acids: CASSLEGQGISPLHF. Here the CDR3 DNA reads TGTGCCAGCAGCTTGGAGGGCCAGGGGATTTCACCCCTCCACTTT.

This clone was picked up a small number of times. The rearrangement uses TRBV6-5 and TRBJ1-1; a possible D gene is TRBD1 (6 bases). V lost 6 bases and J lost 4, with 15 bases in between. Germline CDR1 reads MNHEY; CDR2 reads SVGAGI. The length of the CDR3 is 14 residues. The CDR3 DNA reads TGTGCCAGCAGCTTCGGACAGCCTTCCACTGAAGCTTTCTTT. Translating gives CASSFGQPSTEAFF.

The chain employs TRBV10-3 and TRBJ2-2; 7 bases are a match to TRBD1. Germline V gene sequence: CDR1 ENHRY, CDR2 SYGVKD. The CDR3 runs to 18 residues. V lost 3 bases to trimming and J lost 3 bases; unmatched junction nucleotides: 13. In nucleotides, the CDR3 is TGTGCCATCAGTGATGGGCCGGACAGGATGGGAGACACCGGGGAGCTGTTTTTT. This codes for CAISDGPDRMGDTGELFF.

This chain uses TRBV4-2 with TRBJ2-7, with 9 nucleotides matching TRBD1. Germline assignment: CDR1 LGHNA and CDR2 YNFKEQ. The V gene end was trimmed by 5 bases and the J gene end by 0 bases; junction bases not matched to a gene: 14. The CDR3 sequence is 18 residues long. This chain's CDR3 is CASSAAGGQGKSSYEQYF. The CDR3 nucleotides read TGTGCCAGCAGCGCAGCAGGAGGACAGGGGAAGAGCTCCTACGAGCAGTACTTC.

This clone was observed a single time. This chain uses TRBV2 with TRBJ1-2; D call uncertain. There are 15 residues in the CDR3. Per germline, CDR1 SNHLY and CDR2 FYNNEI. V was shortened by 3 bases and J by 2 bases, with 13 bases between the two germline ends. The CDR3 coding sequence is TGTGCCAGCAGTGAGAGTCCGGGAGGGAACTATGGCTACACCTTC. It yields the protein CASSESPGGNYGYTF.

This sequence joins TRBV9 and TRBJ1-2; 7 positions match TRBD1. Germline CDR1 and CDR2: SGDLS and YYNGEE. This CDR3 has 15 amino acids. V shed 2 bases, J shed 3 bases, and the junction held 7 bases outside the gene matches. CDR3 DNA sequence: TGTGCCAGCAGCGTTCAGGGGGGTCGGGACTATGGCTACACCTTC. Its protein product is CASSVQGGRDYGYTF.

The chain joins TRBV9 to TRBJ1-1; 9 bases align to TRBD1. CDR3 length equals 15 residues. V trimming: 3 bases; J trimming: 0 bases; junction bases outside the gene matches: 3. Germline V lookup: CDR1 SGDLS, CDR2 YYNGEE. The CDR3 sequence: CASSGGQGLNTEAFF. CDR3 nucleotides: TGTGCCAGCAGCGGCGGACAGGGGCTGAACACTGAAGCTTTCTTT. The full variable domain, completed using reference TRBV9 and TRBJ1-1, is DSGVTQTPKHLITATGQRVTLRCSPRSGDLSVYWYQQSLDQGLQFLIQYYNGEERAKGNILERFSAQQFPDLHSELNLSSLELGDSALYFCASSGGQGLNTEAFFGQGTRLTVV.

This chain uses TRBV10-2 with TRBJ2-3, with 13 bases matching TRBD2. Germline trimming cut 3 bases from V and 3 bases from J; bases unmatched to any gene: 6. From germline, CDR1 is WSHSY and CDR2 SAAADI. This CDR3 has 17 amino acids. The CDR3 here is CASSDRLAGGRTDTQYF. CDR3 nucleotides: TGCGCCAGCAGTGACCGACTAGCGGGGGGCCGGACAGATACGCAGTATTTT.

The chain links TRBV14 to TRBJ1-2; D possibly corresponds to TRBD1 (5 bases). Trimming took 5 bases from V and 2 from J, leaving 15 bases between them. Germline values: CDR1 SGHDN, CDR2 FVKESK. CDR3 length equals 15 residues. The CDR3 sequence: CASSVGTGRNYGYTF. The CDR3 bases are TGTGCCAGCAGCGTAGGGACTGGGAGGAACTATGGCTACACCTTC.

This chain links TRBV28 with TRBJ2-1; possible D gene TRBD1, 8 bases. CDR3 length equals 15 residues. The ends were cut back, 6 bases at V and 3 bases at J, with 15 bases in the middle. CDR1 is MDHEN and CDR2 is SYDVKM in the germline V gene. CDR3 loop: CASSPQGGNYNEQFF. The CDR3 bases are TGTGCCAGCAGCCCACAGGGGGGGAACTACAATGAGCAGTTCTTC.